This record covers a single T cell receptor beta chain. Its target is not known. This specimen belongs to a study of T cell responses to AZD1222 COVID-19 vaccine. Study-wide points: Baseline seropositivity occurred in only 5 or 6 AZD1222 recipients. Clonal diversity was possibly underestimated, and white British individuals and females predominated among donors.

The data were produced by immunoSEQ multiplex PCR, yet TCRdb's version contains in-frame clones alone and is incomplete. The profile shows some 190,000 clones, roughly 90% of them singletons. The V end lost 3 bases, the J end lost 3 bases, and 8 bases lay between the germline ends. CDR1 LNHDA and CDR2 SQIVND come from the germline V gene (reference sequence). The length of the CDR3 is 13 residues. This TCR came from an adult who received the AZD1222 COVID-19 vaccine. The genes are TRBV19 and TRBJ1-2; no firm D call. Here the sequenced sample was peripheral blood, taken 28 days after the second AZD1222 dose. CDR3 coding DNA: TGTGCCAGTAGTATTCGGGTCTACTATGGCTACACCTTC. Amino acids: CASSIRVYYGYTF.